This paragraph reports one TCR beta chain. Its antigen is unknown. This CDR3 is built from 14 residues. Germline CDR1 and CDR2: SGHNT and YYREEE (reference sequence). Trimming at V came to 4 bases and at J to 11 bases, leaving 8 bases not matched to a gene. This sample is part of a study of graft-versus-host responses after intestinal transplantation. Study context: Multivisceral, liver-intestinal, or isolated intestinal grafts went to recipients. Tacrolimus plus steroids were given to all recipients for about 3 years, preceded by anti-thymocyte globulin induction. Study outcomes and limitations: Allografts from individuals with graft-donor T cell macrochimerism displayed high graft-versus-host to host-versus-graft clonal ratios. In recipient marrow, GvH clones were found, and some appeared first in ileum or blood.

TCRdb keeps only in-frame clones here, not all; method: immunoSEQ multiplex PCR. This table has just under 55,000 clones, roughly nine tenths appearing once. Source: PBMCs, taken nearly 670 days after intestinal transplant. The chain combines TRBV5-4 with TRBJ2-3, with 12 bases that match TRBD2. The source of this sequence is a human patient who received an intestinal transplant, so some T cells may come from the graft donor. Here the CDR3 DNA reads TGTGCCAGCAGCCGAGAGACTAGCGGGAGTATGCAGTATTTT. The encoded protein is CASSRETSGSMQYF.